This T cell receptor (beta chain) appears in the sequencing data of a study of graft-versus-host responses after intestinal transplantation. The sample holds one count of this clone. Its specificity is not known. Trimming pared 1 base from V and 0 bases from J, leaving 4 bases between. CDR1 is SGHAT, CDR2 FQNNGV, per germline. This CDR3 region has 14 residues. Libraries were prepared by immunoSEQ multiplex PCR; TCRdb keeps only in-frame clonotypes and omits some of them. This table holds 130,000 or so clones, around nine tenths found once. This TCR came from a human donor who received an intestinal transplant. The input for sequencing was unstimulated CD4+ T cells sorted from spleen or lymph node cells, taken before intestinal transplant. The chain is built from TRBV11-2 and TRBJ2-1; D uncertain. The CDR3 nucleotides are TGTGCCAGCAGCTTAGCCTCCTCCTACAATGAGCAGTTCTTC. Protein product: CASSLASSYNEQFF.